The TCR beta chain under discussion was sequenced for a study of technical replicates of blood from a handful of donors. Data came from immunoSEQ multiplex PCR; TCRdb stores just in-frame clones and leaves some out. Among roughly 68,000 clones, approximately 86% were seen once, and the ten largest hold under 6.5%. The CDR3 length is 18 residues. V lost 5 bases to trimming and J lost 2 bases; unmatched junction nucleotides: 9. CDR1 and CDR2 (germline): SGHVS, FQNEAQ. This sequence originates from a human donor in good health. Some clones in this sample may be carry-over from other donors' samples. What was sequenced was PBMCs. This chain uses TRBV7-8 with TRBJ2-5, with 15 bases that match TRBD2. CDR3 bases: TGTGCCAGCAGCAAAACTCCGGGACTAGCGGGGGGACAAGAGACCCAGTACTTC. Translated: CASSKTPGLAGGQETQYF.